These T cell receptor beta chains were read from a single sample in a study of blood T cell repertoires in COVID-19. Using immunoSEQ multiplex PCR, the repertoire was profiled, and TCRdb retains in-frame clones only, with some absent. The data show approximately 97,000 clones, less than 85% seen once. The specimen sequenced was peripheral blood. These receptors were taken from a man at least 80 years old with acute or convalescent COVID-19. The CDR3 runs from the conserved cysteine through the conserved F or W.

>TRBV7-8|TRBJ1-5
CASSPLVTLSGRQPQHF
>TRBV5-1|TRBJ2-2
CASSLVGTGSGELFF
>TRBV29-1|TRBJ2-3
CSASGAREDTQYF
>TRBV4-3|TRBJ2-3
CASSPLSGASTDTQYF
>TRBV5-6|TRBJ2-5
CASSLGLAEQETQYF
>TRBV5-4|TRBJ2-5
CASSGGGTPRAQYF
>TRBV5-1|TRBJ1-2
CASSFAASDSRSVYGYTF
>TRBV12-2|TRBJ2-1
CASRPHRGGRNHNEQFF
>TRBV5-6|TRBJ2-7
CASSALRSGGREAYEQYF
>TRBV5-1|TRBJ1-1
CASSWGQTNTEAFF
>TRBV19|TRBJ2-1
CASSTTGGPGNEQFF
>TRBV20-1|TRBJ1-2
CSASVQGNYGYTF
>TRBV7-3|TRBJ2-1
CASSNRTSGRGKEQFF
>TRBV9|TRBJ1-3
CASSAPRTGPFGNTIYF
>TRBV5-1|TRBJ2-7
CASSNLLAGGNEQYF
>TRBV27|TRBJ2-1
CASSHVAGGSNEQFF
>TRBV5-1|TRBJ1-2
CASSLISGQIFYGYTF
>TRBV2|TRBJ1-2
CASSEGRPGDYGYTF
>TRBV15|TRBJ2-5
CATSRYQGPNQETQYF
>TRBV7-9|TRBJ2-1
CASSQTSGFGFF
>TRBV6-5|TRBJ1-1
CASFRGGRNTEAFF
>TRBV15|TRBJ1-1
CATSRGGYSEAFF
>TRBV28|TRBJ2-7
CASGSVGGLAGEQYF
>TRBV10-2|TRBJ2-5
CASSSTSRETQYF
>TRBV18|TRBJ2-2
CASSLRVGAGANTGELFF
>TRBV19|TRBJ1-5
CASCFGGSGASNQPQHF
>TRBV30|TRBJ1-1
CAWPNTGVGDTEAFF
>TRBV24-1|TRBJ2-1
CATSDVTQNNEQFF
>TRBV7-2|TRBJ1-5
CASSWTSYQPQHF
>TRBV18|TRBJ2-5
CASSPGAALGTQYF
>TRBV30|TRBJ1-3
CAWTGPNRFSGNTIYF
>TRBV29-1|TRBJ2-1
CSVMQGMSEQFF
>TRBV4-3|TRBJ1-5
CASSPSLDSSNQPQHF
>TRBV7-9|TRBJ1-1
CASSLAQVNTEAFF
>TRBV5-5|TRBJ2-1
CASSGTGAVSYNEQFF
>TRBV7-6|TRBJ2-7
CASSLIGMGLEQYF
>TRBV7-9|TRBJ1-2
CASSLKNIGYTF
>TRBV7-3|TRBJ2-7
CASSRLAGASEQYF
>TRBV18|TRBJ2-7
CASSPPTGRTGEQYF
>TRBV7-2|TRBJ2-2
CASSLDASDTGELFF